This TCR beta chain was sequenced in a study of shared clonotypes between healthy human individuals. Genomic DNA of every subset was divided equally among multiple immunoSEQ plates. Generated by immunoSEQ multiplex PCR, the TCRdb table keeps only in-frame clones and is missing some. Of a few million clones in the sample, approximately 90% were seen once. CDR3 length: 14 residues. V lost 7 bases, J lost 7 bases, and 19 bases lay in between. Germline assignment: CDR1 LGHNT and CDR2 FRNRAP. Naive CD45RA+ and memory CD45RA-negative subsets were split from CD4+ cells. The chain has TRBV12-5 and TRBJ1-1, with D possibly TRBD1 on 5 matching bases. The sequenced material came from naive CD4+ T cells from PBMCs. Noted subset: CD45RA+ positively selected. The source of this sequence is a man aged 18 to 30 in good health. Some clones in this sample may be carry-over from other donors' samples. The CDR3 spells CASASWGERGEAFF. The CDR3 DNA is TGTGCTAGTGCCTCATGGGGGGAAAGGGGTGAAGCTTTCTTT.